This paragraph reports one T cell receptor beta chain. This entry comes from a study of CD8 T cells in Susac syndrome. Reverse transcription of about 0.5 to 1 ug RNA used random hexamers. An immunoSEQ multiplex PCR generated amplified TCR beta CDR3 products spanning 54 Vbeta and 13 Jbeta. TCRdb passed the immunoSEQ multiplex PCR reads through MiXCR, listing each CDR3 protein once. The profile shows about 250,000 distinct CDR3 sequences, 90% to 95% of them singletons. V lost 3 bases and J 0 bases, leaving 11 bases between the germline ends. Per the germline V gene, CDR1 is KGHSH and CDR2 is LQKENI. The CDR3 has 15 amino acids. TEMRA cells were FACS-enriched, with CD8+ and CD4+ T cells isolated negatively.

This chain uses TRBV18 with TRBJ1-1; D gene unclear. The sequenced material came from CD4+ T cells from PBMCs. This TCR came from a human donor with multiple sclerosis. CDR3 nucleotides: TGTGCCAGCTCACCCATCAAGACTATGAACACTGAAGCTTTCTTT. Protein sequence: CASSPIKTMNTEAFF.